These T cell receptor beta chains were read from a single sample in a study of human T cells and chemical hapten exposure. TCRdb analysed the RACE reads with MiXCR anew, one entry per CDR3 protein. The sample records some 81,000 distinct CDR3 sequences, roughly 7.2% being singletons. The sample in question was whole blood, obtained in connection with sensitization to the hapten diphenylcyclopropenone (DPC). These receptors all stem from a woman in her thirties with alopecia areata. Some clones in this sample may be carry-over from other donors' samples. Each CDR3 is given with its conserved first and last residue. Each record gives: D gene, J gene, clone size, V gene, CDR3 DNA, CDR3 protein. D genes are given only for firm matches. The size entry is marked missing in some rows and otherwise reads once, few, many or a size class.

d_call: .; j_call: TRBJ2-1; clone_size: .; v_call: TRBV20-1; cdr3_nt: TGCAGTGCTAGAGTCGCGGACTTAAGGTACAATGAGCAGTTCTTC; cdr3_aa: CSARVADLRYNEQFF
d_call: .; j_call: TRBJ2-6; clone_size: many; v_call: TRBV9; cdr3_nt: TGTGCCAGCAGCCCGTCCGCAGGGGTTATAGGGTCTGGGGCCAACGTCCTGACTTTC; cdr3_aa: CASSPSAGVIGSGANVLTF
d_call: .; j_call: TRBJ2-2; clone_size: .; v_call: TRBV7-9; cdr3_nt: TGTGCCAGCAGCATGCCTAAGCGGACCGGGGAGCTGTTTTTT; cdr3_aa: CASSMPKRTGELFF
d_call: TRBD1; j_call: TRBJ2-3; clone_size: many; v_call: TRBV7-9; cdr3_nt: TGTGCCAGCAGCTCTACAGGGGCAGATACGCAGTATTTT; cdr3_aa: CASSSTGADTQYF
d_call: .; j_call: TRBJ1-1; clone_size: .; v_call: TRBV28; cdr3_nt: TGTGCCAGCAGTTCATTCGCCGGGTGGCGGGCTGACACTGAAGCTTTCTTT; cdr3_aa: CASSSFAGWRADTEAFF
d_call: .; j_call: TRBJ2-1; clone_size: many; v_call: TRBV12-3/TRBV12-4; cdr3_nt: TGTGCCAGCAGTTCCCATGGGGGGATCGATGAGCAGTTCTTC; cdr3_aa: CASSSHGGIDEQFF
d_call: .; j_call: TRBJ2-6; clone_size: .; v_call: TRBV12-3/TRBV12-4; cdr3_nt: TGTGCCAGCAGTTTACCCCCTGGGGCCAACGTCCTGACTTTC; cdr3_aa: CASSLPPGANVLTF
d_call: TRBD2; j_call: TRBJ2-1; clone_size: few; v_call: TRBV5-1; cdr3_nt: TGCGCCAGCAGCATGGGACTAGCCTACAATGAGCAGTTCTTC; cdr3_aa: CASSMGLAYNEQFF
d_call: TRBD1; j_call: TRBJ1-2; clone_size: .; v_call: TRBV2; cdr3_nt: TGTGCGAGCGGACAGGCGGGGGGTAGGGGCTACACCTTC; cdr3_aa: CASGQAGGRGYTF
d_call: TRBD1; j_call: TRBJ2-5; clone_size: many; v_call: TRBV6-6; cdr3_nt: TGTGCCAGCAGTTACTTACAGGGGGCGAGACAAGAGACCCAGTACTTC; cdr3_aa: CASSYLQGARQETQYF
d_call: .; j_call: TRBJ1-3; clone_size: .; v_call: TRBV30; cdr3_nt: TGTGCCTGGAGTGTACTTTTAACCGGGGGAAACACCATATATTTT; cdr3_aa: CAWSVLLTGGNTIYF
d_call: TRBD1; j_call: TRBJ2-1; clone_size: .; v_call: TRBV7-9; cdr3_nt: TGTGCCAGCAGCCCCGGGACAGGGCAGTTCTTC; cdr3_aa: CASSPGTGQFF
d_call: .; j_call: TRBJ2-3; clone_size: many; v_call: TRBV6-2/TRBV6-3; cdr3_nt: TGTGCCAGCATCGGTCGGGCAGGGCCGAGGTGGGCAGATACGCAGTATTTT; cdr3_aa: CASIGRAGPRWADTQYF
d_call: TRBD2; j_call: TRBJ2-3; clone_size: few; v_call: TRBV10-2; cdr3_nt: TGCGCCAGCAACCCTAGCGGGGGGTCGGGTACGCAGTATTTT; cdr3_aa: CASNPSGGSGTQYF
d_call: TRBD1; j_call: TRBJ2-3; clone_size: many; v_call: TRBV7-9; cdr3_nt: TGTGCCAGCAGCGGATCCCGGGACAGGGCTACAGATACGCAGTATTTT; cdr3_aa: CASSGSRDRATDTQYF
d_call: TRBD1; j_call: TRBJ1-5; clone_size: .; v_call: TRBV6-5; cdr3_nt: TGTGCCAGCAGTTACGATGGGACAGGGGTTCAGCCCCAGCATTTT; cdr3_aa: CASSYDGTGVQPQHF
d_call: TRBD1; j_call: TRBJ2-7; clone_size: many; v_call: TRBV7-2; cdr3_nt: TGTGCCAGCAGCCCTACGGCCGGACAGGGGAACGAGCAGTACTTC; cdr3_aa: CASSPTAGQGNEQYF
d_call: TRBD1; j_call: TRBJ2-5; clone_size: few; v_call: TRBV7-7; cdr3_nt: TGTGCTAGCAGCGACGGGACAGGGGCAGAGACCCAGTACTTC; cdr3_aa: CASSDGTGAETQYF
d_call: .; j_call: TRBJ1-1; clone_size: many; v_call: TRBV18; cdr3_nt: TGTGCCAGCTCACCACGAGTTGGGTGGGACACTGAAGCTTTCTTT; cdr3_aa: CASSPRVGWDTEAFF
d_call: TRBD2; j_call: TRBJ2-3; clone_size: few; v_call: TRBV10-2; cdr3_nt: TGCGCCAGCGGGAGAGGGCTAGCGGGGGGCGAGGTATCAGATACGCAGTATTTT; cdr3_aa: CASGRGLAGGEVSDTQYF
d_call: .; j_call: TRBJ1-6; clone_size: .; v_call: TRBV3-1; cdr3_nt: TGTGCCAGCAGCCAAGTTGTAACAGGGAGAAATAATTCACCCCTCCACTTT; cdr3_aa: CASSQVVTGRNNSPLHF
d_call: .; j_call: TRBJ1-1; clone_size: .; v_call: TRBV29-1; cdr3_nt: TGCAGCGGTAAGGGCACAAACGTAGCTTTCTTT; cdr3_aa: CSGKGTNVAFF
d_call: TRBD1; j_call: TRBJ1-2; clone_size: .; v_call: TRBV6-5; cdr3_nt: TGTGCCAGCAGACGGGGGACAGGGAACTATGGCTACACCTTC; cdr3_aa: CASRRGTGNYGYTF
d_call: TRBD2; j_call: TRBJ2-1; clone_size: many; v_call: TRBV9; cdr3_nt: TGTGCCAGCAGCTCCCGCGGGTGGGCGGGGGGTTACAATGAGCAGTTCTTC; cdr3_aa: CASSSRGWAGGYNEQFF
d_call: TRBD1; j_call: TRBJ2-1; clone_size: .; v_call: TRBV5-1; cdr3_nt: TGCGCCAGCAGCACGATGACAGGGGACAATGAGCAGTTCTTC; cdr3_aa: CASSTMTGDNEQFF
d_call: TRBD1; j_call: TRBJ2-7; clone_size: few; v_call: TRBV11-2; cdr3_nt: TGTGCCAGCAGGCAGGGACAGGGCTACGAGCAGTACTTC; cdr3_aa: CASRQGQGYEQYF
d_call: .; j_call: TRBJ2-5; clone_size: few; v_call: TRBV7-9; cdr3_nt: TGTGCCAGCAGCTTCATCCCAAGGAGACAGCTCTCCCAAGAGACCCAGTACTTC; cdr3_aa: CASSFIPRRQLSQETQYF
d_call: TRBD1; j_call: TRBJ2-3; clone_size: many; v_call: TRBV9; cdr3_nt: TGTGCCAGCAGCGTAGTTGAGACAGGGCCTCATACGCAGTATTTT; cdr3_aa: CASSVVETGPHTQYF
d_call: .; j_call: TRBJ1-1; clone_size: few; v_call: TRBV12-3/TRBV12-4; cdr3_nt: TGTGCCAGCACTGTGGATGGCAGGGTTAGCGCGGGGGCTTTCTTT; cdr3_aa: CASTVDGRVSAGAFF
d_call: .; j_call: TRBJ1-1; clone_size: many; v_call: TRBV18; cdr3_nt: TGTGCCAGCTCACCCTACAGGGATCAGAACACTGAAGCTTTCTTT; cdr3_aa: CASSPYRDQNTEAFF
d_call: TRBD1; j_call: TRBJ1-1; clone_size: many; v_call: TRBV12-3/TRBV12-4; cdr3_nt: TGTGCCAGCAGTTTATCCCACAGGGGAAACACTGAAGCTTTCTTT; cdr3_aa: CASSLSHRGNTEAFF
d_call: .; j_call: TRBJ2-3; clone_size: many; v_call: TRBV7-9; cdr3_nt: TGTGCCAGCAGCTTGAGAGGGGCCACAGATACGCAGTATTTT; cdr3_aa: CASSLRGATDTQYF
d_call: TRBD1; j_call: TRBJ1-1; clone_size: many; v_call: TRBV7-9; cdr3_nt: TGTGCCAGCAGCCCAGAGGACAGGGAAGGGAAAGCTTTCTTT; cdr3_aa: CASSPEDREGKAFF
d_call: TRBD1; j_call: TRBJ2-2; clone_size: few; v_call: TRBV7-8; cdr3_nt: TGTGCCAGCAGCCCAAGGACAGGGACCGGGGAGCTGTTTTTT; cdr3_aa: CASSPRTGTGELFF
d_call: TRBD2; j_call: TRBJ2-5; clone_size: many; v_call: TRBV18; cdr3_nt: TGTGCCAGCTCACCGGGACTAGCGGGGGAAATGACCCAGTACTTC; cdr3_aa: CASSPGLAGEMTQYF
d_call: TRBD1; j_call: TRBJ2-5; clone_size: .; v_call: TRBV20-1; cdr3_nt: TGCAGTGCAACAAGACAGGGGCCAGAGAGCCAAGAGACCCAGTACTTC; cdr3_aa: CSATRQGPESQETQYF
d_call: .; j_call: TRBJ1-1; clone_size: .; v_call: TRBV6-1; cdr3_nt: TGTGCCAGCAGTGAAGCGGTCAAAGCTTTCTTT; cdr3_aa: CASSEAVKAFF
d_call: TRBD1; j_call: TRBJ2-1; clone_size: few; v_call: TRBV30; cdr3_nt: TGTGCCTGGACTGCGGGACAGGGGTCCTACAATGAGCAGTTCTTC; cdr3_aa: CAWTAGQGSYNEQFF
d_call: .; j_call: TRBJ1-2; clone_size: many; v_call: TRBV5-1; cdr3_nt: TGCGCCAGCAGTACAGCCCCTGGGATGTATGGCTACACCTTC; cdr3_aa: CASSTAPGMYGYTF
d_call: .; j_call: TRBJ1-1; clone_size: many; v_call: TRBV2; cdr3_nt: TGTGCCAGCAGGGCCCGGGACCAGCCAACTACTGAAGCTTTCTTT; cdr3_aa: CASRARDQPTTEAFF
d_call: .; j_call: TRBJ1-6; clone_size: many; v_call: TRBV12-3/TRBV12-4; cdr3_nt: TGTGCCAGCAACGGGGGAAGGAATTCACCCCTCCACTTT; cdr3_aa: CASNGGRNSPLHF
d_call: TRBD2; j_call: TRBJ2-3; clone_size: many; v_call: TRBV12-3/TRBV12-4; cdr3_nt: TGTGCCAGCAGCAGTTCCGGGACTAGCGGCTACACAGATACGCAGTATTTT; cdr3_aa: CASSSSGTSGYTDTQYF
d_call: TRBD1; j_call: TRBJ1-1; clone_size: .; v_call: TRBV18; cdr3_nt: TGTGCCAGCTCATCTGATGGACAGGGGGGGACTGAAGCTTTCTTT; cdr3_aa: CASSSDGQGGTEAFF
d_call: .; j_call: TRBJ2-7; clone_size: many; v_call: TRBV2; cdr3_nt: TGTGCCAGCAGTGGGGTTTCGACGCCTACCTACGAGCAGTACTTC; cdr3_aa: CASSGVSTPTYEQYF
d_call: TRBD1; j_call: TRBJ2-2; clone_size: many; v_call: TRBV20-1; cdr3_nt: TGCAGTGCTTCCCAGGGGGCTTCCGGGGAGCTGTTTTTT; cdr3_aa: CSASQGASGELFF
d_call: TRBD1; j_call: TRBJ2-6; clone_size: few; v_call: TRBV2; cdr3_nt: TGTGCCAGCAGTGAAAGGAGACAGGGAAGCTCTGGGGCCAACGTCCTGACTTTC; cdr3_aa: CASSERRQGSSGANVLTF
d_call: .; j_call: TRBJ1-5; clone_size: many; v_call: TRBV7-2; cdr3_nt: TGTGCCAGCAGCCCAGGTGGCGGTAGCAATCAGCCCCAGCATTTT; cdr3_aa: CASSPGGGSNQPQHF
d_call: TRBD1; j_call: TRBJ2-7; clone_size: many; v_call: TRBV18; cdr3_nt: TGTGCCAGCTCAACCGGACAGGGCCCCTACGAGCAGTACTTC; cdr3_aa: CASSTGQGPYEQYF
d_call: TRBD2; j_call: TRBJ2-3; clone_size: .; v_call: TRBV7-9; cdr3_nt: TGTGCCAGCAGCCGGGGACTAGCAACAGATACGCAGTATTTT; cdr3_aa: CASSRGLATDTQYF
d_call: .; j_call: TRBJ2-7; clone_size: few; v_call: TRBV29-1; cdr3_nt: TGCAGCGTTGGAACGACCGCGGGGCACGAGCAGTACTTC; cdr3_aa: CSVGTTAGHEQYF
d_call: .; j_call: TRBJ1-1; clone_size: many; v_call: TRBV5-1; cdr3_nt: TGCGCCAGCAGCTTATTCACAGGTGAAGCTTTCTTT; cdr3_aa: CASSLFTGEAFF
d_call: TRBD1; j_call: TRBJ1-2; clone_size: few; v_call: TRBV20-1; cdr3_nt: TGCAGTGCGGGGACAGCCTTTAACTATGGCTACACCTTC; cdr3_aa: CSAGTAFNYGYTF
d_call: TRBD2; j_call: TRBJ2-1; clone_size: few; v_call: TRBV9; cdr3_nt: TGTGCCAGCAGCCAGTCGAGCGGGGGGGCCAGTGAGCAGTTCTTC; cdr3_aa: CASSQSSGGASEQFF